The present TCR beta chain was sequenced within a study of blood T cells in healthy people across ages. The study, taken as a whole, reports: Observed TCR beta diversity per million T cells went down as age went up. This fall followed a roughly linear course with age.

A sample-barcoded 5' primer and a J-beta primer mix were used in a second PCR of roughly 7 to 11 cycles. The template-switch adaptor was a 5' adaptor with 12 random nucleotides. It tagged each cDNA molecule. In TCRdb, the 5' RACE reads were re-called with MiXCR into one record per CDR3 protein. Here the sample spans fewer than 2,000,000 distinct CDR3 sequences, roughly two fifths being singletons. Donor samples were obtained from healthy Caucasian individuals from Russia, aged 6 to 90. A remark on this clonotype: The antigen is undetermined.

This sequence originates from a human donor in good health. Sequencing was carried out using blood.

The CDR3 sequence: CASSPRMTGALYNEQFF. CDR3 sequence (DNA): TGTGCCAGCAGCCCCCGGATGACAGGGGCCCTATACAATGAGCAGTTCTTC. The gene calls are TRBV7-8 and TRBJ2-1; 8 bases align to TRBD1. The CDR3 is 17 residues long. V was pared by 5 bases and J by 4 bases, with 13 bases of the junction left unmatched. CDR1 is SGHVS and CDR2 is FQNEAQ in the germline V gene. Using reference TRBV7-8 and TRBJ2-1 for the parts outside the CDR3, the full variable domain is GAGVSQSPRYKVAKRGQDVALRCDPISGHVSLFWYQQALGQGPEFLTYFQNEAQLDKSGLPSDRFFAERPEGSVSTLKIQRTQQEDSAVYLCASSPRMTGALYNEQFFGPGTRLTVL.